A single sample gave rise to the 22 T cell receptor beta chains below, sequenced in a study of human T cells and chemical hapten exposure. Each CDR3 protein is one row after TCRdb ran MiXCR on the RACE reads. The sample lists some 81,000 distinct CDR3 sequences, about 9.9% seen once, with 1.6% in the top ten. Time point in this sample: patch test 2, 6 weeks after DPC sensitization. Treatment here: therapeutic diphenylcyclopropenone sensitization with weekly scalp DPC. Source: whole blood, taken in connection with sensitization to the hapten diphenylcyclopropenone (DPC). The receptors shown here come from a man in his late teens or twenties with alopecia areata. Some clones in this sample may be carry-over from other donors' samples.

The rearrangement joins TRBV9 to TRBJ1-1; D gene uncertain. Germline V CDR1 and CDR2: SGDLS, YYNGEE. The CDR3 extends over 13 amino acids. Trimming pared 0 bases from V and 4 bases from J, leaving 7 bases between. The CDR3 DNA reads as TGTGCCAGCAGCGTAGCTACTACCACTGAAGCTTTCTTT. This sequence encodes CASSVATTTEAFF.

The CDR3 reads CASSLSSGQPQHF. The CDR3 DNA follows: TGTGCCAGCAGCTTGTCCTCGGGGCAGCCCCAGCATTTT. The rearrangement links TRBV5-5 to TRBJ1-5; D gene unclear. The CDR3 is 13 residues long. Germline loops: CDR1 SGHKS, CDR2 YYEKEE (reference sequence). V lost 1 base and J lost 7, with 9 bases in between.

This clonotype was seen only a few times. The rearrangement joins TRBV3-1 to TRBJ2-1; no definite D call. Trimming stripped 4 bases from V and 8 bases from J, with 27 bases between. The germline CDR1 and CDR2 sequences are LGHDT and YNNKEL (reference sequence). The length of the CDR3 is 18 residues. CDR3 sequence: CASSPPRYQANSLHEQFF. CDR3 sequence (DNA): TGTGCCAGCAGCCCCCCAAGATATCAGGCTAACTCATTACATGAGCAGTTCTTC.

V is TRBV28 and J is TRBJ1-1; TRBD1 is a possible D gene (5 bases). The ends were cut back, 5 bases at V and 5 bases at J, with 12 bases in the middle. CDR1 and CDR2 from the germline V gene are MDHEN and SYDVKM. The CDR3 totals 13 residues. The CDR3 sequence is CASSRGGGTEAFF. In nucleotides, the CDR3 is TGTGCCAGCAGTCGGGGTGGGGGAACTGAAGCTTTCTTT.

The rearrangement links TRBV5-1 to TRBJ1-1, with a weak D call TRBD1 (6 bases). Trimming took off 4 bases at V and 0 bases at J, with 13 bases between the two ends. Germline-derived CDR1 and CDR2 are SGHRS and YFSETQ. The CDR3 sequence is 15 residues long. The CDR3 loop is CASSTAGTLNTEAFF. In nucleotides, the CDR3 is TGCGCCAGCAGCACCGCCGGGACACTGAACACTGAAGCTTTCTTT.

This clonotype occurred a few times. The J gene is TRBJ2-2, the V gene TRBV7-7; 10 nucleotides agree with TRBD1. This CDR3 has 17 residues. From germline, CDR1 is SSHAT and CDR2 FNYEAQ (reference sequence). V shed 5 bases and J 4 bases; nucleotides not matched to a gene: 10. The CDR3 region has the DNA TGTGCCAGCAGCCCCGGATTCGACAGGGGGCCCACCGGGGAGCTGTTTTTT. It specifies CASSPGFDRGPTGELFF.

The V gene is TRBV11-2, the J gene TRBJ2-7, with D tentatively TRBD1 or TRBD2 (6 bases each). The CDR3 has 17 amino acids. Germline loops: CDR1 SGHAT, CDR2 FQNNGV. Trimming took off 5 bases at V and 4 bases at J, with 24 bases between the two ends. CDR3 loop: CASSPTGVLGAFYEQYF. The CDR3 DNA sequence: TGTGCCAGCAGCCCAACGGGGGTGCTGGGGGCATTTTACGAGCAGTACTTC.

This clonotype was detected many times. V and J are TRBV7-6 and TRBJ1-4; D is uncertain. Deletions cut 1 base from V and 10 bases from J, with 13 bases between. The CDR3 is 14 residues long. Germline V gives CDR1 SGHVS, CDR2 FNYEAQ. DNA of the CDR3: TGTGCCAGCAGCTTAGAGGCGGAGAAGGGAAAACTGTTTTTT. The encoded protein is CASSLEAEKGKLFF.

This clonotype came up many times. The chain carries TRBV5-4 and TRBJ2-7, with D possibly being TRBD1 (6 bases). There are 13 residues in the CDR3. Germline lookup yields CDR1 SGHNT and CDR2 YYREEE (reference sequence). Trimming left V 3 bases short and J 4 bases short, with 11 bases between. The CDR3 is CASSSQGRYEQYF. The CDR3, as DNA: TGTGCCAGCAGCTCCCAGGGGCGGTACGAGCAGTACTTC.

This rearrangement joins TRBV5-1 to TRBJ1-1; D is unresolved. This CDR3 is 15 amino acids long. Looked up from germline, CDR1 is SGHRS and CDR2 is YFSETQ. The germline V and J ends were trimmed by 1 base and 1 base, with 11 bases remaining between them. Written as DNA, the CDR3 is TGCGCCAGCAGCTTGTACCGGGAAAAGAACACTGAAGCTTTCTTT. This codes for CASSLYREKNTEAFF.

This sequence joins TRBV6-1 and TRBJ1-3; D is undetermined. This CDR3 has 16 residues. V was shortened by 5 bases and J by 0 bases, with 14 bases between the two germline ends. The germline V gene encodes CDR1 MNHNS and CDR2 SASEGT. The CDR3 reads CASSWEGRTSGNTIYF. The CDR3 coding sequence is TGTGCCAGCAGTTGGGAAGGACGGACCTCTGGAAACACCATATATTTT.

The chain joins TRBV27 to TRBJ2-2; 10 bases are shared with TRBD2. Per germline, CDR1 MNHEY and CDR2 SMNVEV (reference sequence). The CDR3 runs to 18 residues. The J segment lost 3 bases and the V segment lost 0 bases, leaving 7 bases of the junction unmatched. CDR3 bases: TGTGCCAGCAGTTTATCGCCCCTAGCGGGGGCCTACACCGGGGAGCTGTTTTTT. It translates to CASSLSPLAGAYTGELFF.

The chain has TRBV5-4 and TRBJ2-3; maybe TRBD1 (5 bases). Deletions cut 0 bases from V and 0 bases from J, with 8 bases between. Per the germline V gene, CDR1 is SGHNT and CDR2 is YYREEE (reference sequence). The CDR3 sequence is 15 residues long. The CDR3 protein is CASSLEQVSTDTQYF. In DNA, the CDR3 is TGTGCCAGCAGCTTGGAACAGGTTAGCACAGATACGCAGTATTTT.

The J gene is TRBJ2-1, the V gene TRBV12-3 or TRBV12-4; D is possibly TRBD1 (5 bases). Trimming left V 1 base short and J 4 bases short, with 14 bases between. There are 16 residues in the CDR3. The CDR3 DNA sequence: TGTGCCAGCAGTTTAGAGGGCCAGGGTGTTTACAATGAGCAGTTCTTC. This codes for CASSLEGQGVYNEQFF.

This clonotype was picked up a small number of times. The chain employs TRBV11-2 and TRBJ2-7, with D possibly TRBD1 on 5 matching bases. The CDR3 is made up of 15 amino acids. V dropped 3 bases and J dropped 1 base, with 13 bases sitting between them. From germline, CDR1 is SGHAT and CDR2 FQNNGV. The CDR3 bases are TGTGCCAGCAGCTTGGGGCCGGACGAATCCTACGAGCAGTACTTC. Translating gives CASSLGPDESYEQYF. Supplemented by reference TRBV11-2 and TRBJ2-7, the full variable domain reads EAGVAQSPRYKIIEKRQSVAFWCNPISGHATLYWYQQILGQGPKLLIQFQNNGVVDDSQLPKDRFSAERLKGVDSTLKIQPAKLEDSAVYLCASSLGPDESYEQYFGPGTRLTVT.

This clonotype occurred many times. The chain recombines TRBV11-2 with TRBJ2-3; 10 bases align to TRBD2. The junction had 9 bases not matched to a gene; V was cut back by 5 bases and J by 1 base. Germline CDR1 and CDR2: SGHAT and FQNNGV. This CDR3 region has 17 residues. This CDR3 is CASSPRTSGPRTDTQYF. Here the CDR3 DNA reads TGTGCCAGCAGCCCCCGGACTAGCGGCCCCCGCACAGATACGCAGTATTTT.

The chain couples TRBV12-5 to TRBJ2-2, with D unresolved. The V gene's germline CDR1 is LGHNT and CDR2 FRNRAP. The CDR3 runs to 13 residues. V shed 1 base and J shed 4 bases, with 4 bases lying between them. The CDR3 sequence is CASGLAGTGELFF. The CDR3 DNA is TGTGCTAGTGGTTTGGCAGGCACCGGGGAGCTGTTTTTT.

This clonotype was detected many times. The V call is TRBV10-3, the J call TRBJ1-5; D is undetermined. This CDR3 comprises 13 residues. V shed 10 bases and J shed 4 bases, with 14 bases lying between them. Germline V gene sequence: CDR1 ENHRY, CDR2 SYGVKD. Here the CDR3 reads CANQRAENQPQHF. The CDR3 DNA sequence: TGTGCCAATCAAAGGGCGGAAAATCAGCCCCAGCATTTT.

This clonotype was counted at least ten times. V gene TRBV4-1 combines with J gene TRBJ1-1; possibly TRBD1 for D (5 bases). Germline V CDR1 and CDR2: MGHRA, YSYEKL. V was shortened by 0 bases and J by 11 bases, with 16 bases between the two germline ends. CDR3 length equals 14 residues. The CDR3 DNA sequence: TGCGCCAGCAGCCAAGATAGGGCCCGGGGGGAGGCTTTCTTT. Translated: CASSQDRARGEAFF.

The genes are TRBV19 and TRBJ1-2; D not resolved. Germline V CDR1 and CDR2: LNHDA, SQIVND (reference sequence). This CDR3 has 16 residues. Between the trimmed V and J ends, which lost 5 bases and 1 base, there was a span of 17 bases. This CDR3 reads CASSYLLDRYNYGYTF. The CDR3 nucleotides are TGTGCCAGTAGTTATCTCTTGGACCGGTATAACTATGGCTACACCTTC.

The CDR3 region is CASSLASLRDTEAFF. In nucleotides, the CDR3 is TGTGCCAGCAGCTTAGCGAGCCTGAGGGACACTGAAGCTTTCTTT. The chain carries TRBV7-2 and TRBJ1-1, with D unresolved. CDR3 length: 15 amino acids. The germline CDR1 and CDR2 sequences are SGHTA and FQGNSA. The germline V and J ends were trimmed by 0 bases and 3 bases, with 11 bases remaining between them.

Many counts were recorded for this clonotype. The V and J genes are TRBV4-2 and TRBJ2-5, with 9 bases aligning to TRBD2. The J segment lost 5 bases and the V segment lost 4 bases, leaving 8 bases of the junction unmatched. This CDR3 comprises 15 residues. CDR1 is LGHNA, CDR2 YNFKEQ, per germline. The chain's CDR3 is CASSRDLSGGETQYF. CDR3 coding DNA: TGTGCCAGCAGCCGAGACCTTAGCGGGGGTGAGACCCAGTACTTC.